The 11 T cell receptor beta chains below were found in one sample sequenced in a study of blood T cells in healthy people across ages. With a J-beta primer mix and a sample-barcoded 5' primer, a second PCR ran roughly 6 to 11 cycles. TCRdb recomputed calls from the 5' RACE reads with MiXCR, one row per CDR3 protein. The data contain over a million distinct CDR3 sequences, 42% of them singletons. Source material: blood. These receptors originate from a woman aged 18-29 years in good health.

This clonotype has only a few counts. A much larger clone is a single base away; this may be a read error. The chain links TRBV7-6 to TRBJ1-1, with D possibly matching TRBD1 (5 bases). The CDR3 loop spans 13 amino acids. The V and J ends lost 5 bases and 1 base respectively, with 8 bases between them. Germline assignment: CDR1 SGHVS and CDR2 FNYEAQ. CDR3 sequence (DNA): TGTGCCAGCAGCCAACAGGAGAACACTGAAGCTTTCTTT. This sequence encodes CASSQQENTEAFF.

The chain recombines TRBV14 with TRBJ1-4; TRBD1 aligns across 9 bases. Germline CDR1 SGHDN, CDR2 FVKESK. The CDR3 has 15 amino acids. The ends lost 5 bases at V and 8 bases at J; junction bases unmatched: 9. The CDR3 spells CASSFGTGTVEKLFF. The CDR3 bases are TGTGCCAGCAGCTTCGGGACAGGGACGGTGGAAAAACTGTTTTTT.

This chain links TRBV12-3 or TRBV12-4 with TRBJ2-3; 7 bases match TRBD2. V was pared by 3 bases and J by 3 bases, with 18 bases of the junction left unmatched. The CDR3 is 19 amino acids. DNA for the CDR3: TGTGCCAGCAGTTTCCCATCCCCAAGTCCGCGGGAGAGGACAGATACGCAGTATTTT. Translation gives CASSFPSPSPRERTDTQYF.

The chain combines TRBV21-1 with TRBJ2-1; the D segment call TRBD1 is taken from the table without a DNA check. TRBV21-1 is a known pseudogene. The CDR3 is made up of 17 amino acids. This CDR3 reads CASIQRGGPSSYNEQFF. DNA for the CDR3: TGTGCCAGCATCCAAAGGGGGGGGCCGAGCTCCTACAATGAGCAGTTCTTC.

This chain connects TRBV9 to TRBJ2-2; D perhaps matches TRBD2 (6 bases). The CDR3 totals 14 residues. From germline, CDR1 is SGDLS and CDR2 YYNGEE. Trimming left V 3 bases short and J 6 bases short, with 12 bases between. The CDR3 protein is CASSADGGAGELFF. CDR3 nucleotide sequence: TGTGCCAGCAGCGCGGACGGCGGGGCCGGGGAGCTGTTTTTT. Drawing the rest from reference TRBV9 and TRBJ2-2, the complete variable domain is DSGVTQTPKHLITATGQRVTLRCSPRSGDLSVYWYQQSLDQGLQFLIQYYNGEERAKGNILERFSAQQFPDLHSELNLSSLELGDSALYFCASSADGGAGELFFGEGSRLTVL.

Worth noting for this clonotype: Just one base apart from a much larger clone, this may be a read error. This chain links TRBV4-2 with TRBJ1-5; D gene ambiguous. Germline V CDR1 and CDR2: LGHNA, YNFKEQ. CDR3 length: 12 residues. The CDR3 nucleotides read TGTGCCAGCTGCCAAGAGGGACAGCCCCAGCATTTT. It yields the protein CASCQEGQPQHF.

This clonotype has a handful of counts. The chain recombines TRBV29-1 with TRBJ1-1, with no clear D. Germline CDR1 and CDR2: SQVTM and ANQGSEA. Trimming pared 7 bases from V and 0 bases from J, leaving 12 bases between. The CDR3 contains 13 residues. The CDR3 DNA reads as TGCAGCGCCGCGGTTCGCATGAACACTGAAGCTTTCTTT. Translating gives CSAAVRMNTEAFF.

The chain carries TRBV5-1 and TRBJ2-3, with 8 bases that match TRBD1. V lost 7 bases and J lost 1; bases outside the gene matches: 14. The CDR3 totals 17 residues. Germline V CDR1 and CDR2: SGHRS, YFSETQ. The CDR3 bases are TGCGCCAGCGCCCGCTTATTCACAGGGGGACGCACAGATACGCAGTATTTT. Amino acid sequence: CASARLFTGGRTDTQYF.

CDR3 protein: CASSLGAHAYNEQYF. The CDR3 DNA sequence: TGTGCCAGCAGTTTGGGGGCTCATGCCTACAATGAGCAGTACTTC. The chain links TRBV12-3 or TRBV12-4 to TRBJ2-1; a possible D gene is TRBD1 (6 bases). The J call may be faulty, since TRBJ2-7 better matches the DNA end. This CDR3 comprises 15 residues.

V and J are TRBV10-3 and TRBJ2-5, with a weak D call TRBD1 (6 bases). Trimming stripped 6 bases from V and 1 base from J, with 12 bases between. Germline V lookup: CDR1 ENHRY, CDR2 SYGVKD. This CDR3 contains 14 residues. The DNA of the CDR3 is TGTGCCATCAGGTGGGACAACCGCCAAGAGACCCAGTACTTC. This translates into CAIRWDNRQETQYF.

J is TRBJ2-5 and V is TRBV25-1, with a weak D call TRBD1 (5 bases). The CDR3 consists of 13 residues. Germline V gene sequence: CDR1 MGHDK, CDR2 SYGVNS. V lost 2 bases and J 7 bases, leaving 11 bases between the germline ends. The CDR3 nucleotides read TGTGCCAGCAGTGAAATGGGTAGGGGGACCCAGTACTTC. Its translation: CASSEMGRGTQYF.